The 12 T cell receptor beta chains presented below share a single source sample, sequenced in a study of CD8+ T cells in alopecia areata. Following extraction, RNA underwent reverse transcription to cDNA, which served as the sequencing template. Profiling relied on immunoSEQ multiplex PCR, and the TCRdb table lists in-frame clones only, not all of them. This sample carries approximately 180,000 clones, less than 75% of them seen once, and the ten largest clones take approximately 16%. The sample's treatment: oral pan-JAK inhibitor, 5-10 mg twice daily. The sample in question was CD4+ T cells sorted from blood, obtained between weeks 55 and 65, from a patient treated with tofacitinib. These receptors were taken from a human donor with alopecia areata.

This clone was detected only a few times. The CDR3, as DNA: TGTGCCAGCAGTGAGATTGATCCGGTTGGCTACACCTTC. Amino acid sequence: CASSEIDPVGYTF. This sequence joins TRBV25-1 and TRBJ1-2; D unclear. CDR3 size: 13 residues. The V gene's germline CDR1 is MGHDK and CDR2 SYGVNS. V was trimmed by 3 bases and J by 7 bases, leaving 12 bases between them.

The chain employs TRBV30 and TRBJ2-7, with 7 nucleotides matching TRBD1. Germline CDR1 is GTSNPN and CDR2 is SVGIG (reference sequence). There are 12 residues in the CDR3. Unmatched junction bases numbered 3, after V lost 2 bases and J lost 5 bases. CDR3 region: CAWSRQGDEQYF. The CDR3 DNA sequence: TGTGCCTGGAGTCGACAGGGCGACGAGCAGTACTTC.

About this clone: Other DNA sequences within the sample encode an identical CDR3. V is TRBV9 and J is TRBJ1-2; no clear D. V lost 0 bases and J lost 0, with 3 bases in between. This CDR3 has 13 residues. Germline V gives CDR1 SGDLS, CDR2 YYNGEE. The DNA of the CDR3 is TGTGCCAGCAGCGTAGACACTAACTATGGCTACACCTTC. This sequence encodes CASSVDTNYGYTF.

V usage is TRBV29-1 and J usage is TRBJ1-2, with a possible D match to TRBD1 (5 bases). The germline gives CDR1 SQVTM, CDR2 ANQGSEA. Trimming cost V 7 bases and J 3 bases, with 18 bases left between them. The CDR3 has 14 residues. CDR3: CSAMSGMGDYGYTF. In nucleotides, the CDR3 is TGCAGCGCCATGTCAGGGATGGGGGACTATGGCTACACCTTC.

This chain uses TRBV19 with TRBJ2-2; D perhaps matches TRBD2 (5 bases). The CDR3 contains 15 residues. The V and J ends lost 3 bases and 2 bases respectively, with 10 bases between them. Per germline, CDR1 LNHDA and CDR2 SQIVND (reference sequence). CDR3 protein: CASSMSSLNTGELFF. In DNA, the CDR3 is TGTGCCAGTAGTATGTCTAGCCTTAACACCGGGGAGCTGTTTTTT.

This clone has only a few counts. J is TRBJ1-2 and V is TRBV6-1; TRBD1 agrees at 7 bases. Germline V gene data show CDR1 as MNHNS and CDR2 as SASEGT. This CDR3 region has 15 residues. J lost 4 bases, V lost 7 bases, and 12 bases had no gene match. The CDR3 nucleotides read TGTGCCAGCAAAGACAGACAGGGATCCACCTATGGCTACACCTTC. Amino acid sequence: CASKDRQGSTYGYTF.

This clone was detected only once. The CDR3 sequence is CASSLQRTDTQYF. Written as DNA, the CDR3 is TGTGCCAGCAGTTTGCAACGCACAGATACGCAGTATTTT. V and J are TRBV27 and TRBJ2-3; D gene uncertain. The CDR3 is 13 residues long. Germline V gene lookup returns CDR1 MNHEY and CDR2 SMNVEV (reference sequence). Deletions cut 3 bases from V and 1 base from J, with 5 bases between.

The chain joins TRBV5-1 to TRBJ2-3, with D unresolved. The germline V gene has CDR1 SGHRS and CDR2 YFSETQ. Between the trimmed V and J ends, which lost 0 bases and 2 bases, there was a span of 7 bases. The CDR3 sequence is 14 residues long. CDR3 nucleotides: TGCGCCAGCAGCTTGGTCAGGAACACAGATACGCAGTATTTT. This sequence encodes CASSLVRNTDTQYF.

J is TRBJ2-7 and V is TRBV15; D ambiguous. V lost 0 bases and J lost 3, with 12 bases in between. Germline V CDR1 and CDR2: LNHNV, YYDKDF (reference sequence). The CDR3 has 15 residues. The CDR3 DNA sequence: TGTGCCACCAGCAGAGATCTAATAGGGAACTACGAGCAGTACTTC. The encoded protein is CATSRDLIGNYEQYF.

This clone was recorded a few times. V and J are TRBV7-9 and TRBJ1-1; maybe TRBD1 (5 bases). V was trimmed by 5 bases and J by 3 bases, leaving 16 bases between them. The CDR3 contains 15 residues. CDR1 SEHNR and CDR2 FQNEAQ come from the germline V gene (reference sequence). CDR3 sequence: CASSPPGRGYTEAFF. CDR3 DNA sequence: TGTGCCAGCAGCCCCCCCGGAAGGGGCTACACTGAAGCTTTCTTT.

This clone was detected a few times. The chain employs TRBV11-3 and TRBJ2-7; D could derive from TRBD1 or TRBD2 (5 bases each). The V end lost 2 bases, the J end lost 0 bases, and 26 bases lay between the germline ends. The CDR3 has 20 residues. Germline CDR1 is SGHNT and CDR2 is YENEEA. The CDR3 DNA sequence: TGTGCCAGCAGCTTATACGGGACGGCTAGAGTCCAGGCCAACTCCTACGAGCAGTACTTC. This encodes CASSLYGTARVQANSYEQYF.

This clone was detected a few times. In DNA form, the CDR3 reads TGTGCCAGCAGCCAAGTCTGGGTAGGCTACGAGCAGTACTTC. It specifies CASSQVWVGYEQYF. The chain employs TRBV4-2 and TRBJ2-7; D is undetermined. Germline lookup yields CDR1 LGHNA and CDR2 YNFKEQ. The CDR3 is 14 residues long. V lost 1 base to trimming and J lost 3 bases, with 10 bases between them.